This T cell receptor (beta chain) was identified in a study of yellow fever vaccine responses in identical twins. From the RT-PCR reads, TCRdb called clonotypes with MiXCR, one entry per CDR3 protein. The sample lists about 23,000 distinct CDR3 sequences; under 80% were seen once. J was trimmed by 6 bases and V by 4 bases; bases with no gene match: 7. This CDR3 is built from 16 residues. Germline lookup yields CDR1 MNHEY and CDR2 SVGEGT. The sequenced sample was T cells from blood (PBMCs), unsorted or a sorted subset (not recorded which), obtained before or after yellow fever vaccination (not recorded which). The TCR originated in a woman aged 18-29 years who received the yellow fever vaccine. V gene TRBV6-2 or TRBV6-3 combines with J gene TRBJ1-5, with TRBD1 matching over 12 bases. The DNA for the CDR3 is TGTGCCAGCAGTTCCGGCTGGGGACAGGGGGCTCAGCCCCAGCATTTT. It is translated as CASSSGWGQGAQPQHF.